The 5 T cell receptor beta chains below come from one sample, sequenced in a study of blood T cell repertoires in COVID-19. This table comes from immunoSEQ multiplex PCR, and its TCRdb copy is limited to in-frame clones, with some not included. Counted here are 65,000 to 95,000 clones, around 80% occurring once; the ten biggest clones make up 35% to 40%. Source material: peripheral blood. The receptors originated from a man in his 60s with COVID-19, enrolled during active disease.

V usage is TRBV7-2 and J usage is TRBJ1-1; a weak D match, TRBD1 (6 bases). This CDR3 region has 13 residues. CDR1 and CDR2 from the germline V gene are SGHTA and FQGNSA. Trimming stripped 6 bases from V and 8 bases from J, with 16 bases between. The CDR3 is CASSWGPDREAFF. The CDR3 coding sequence is TGTGCCAGCAGTTGGGGCCCAGACAGGGAAGCTTTCTTT.

This rearrangement joins TRBV6-5 to TRBJ2-7; the match to TRBD2 covers 8 bases. Germline CDR1 is MNHEY and CDR2 is SVGAGI. V was clipped by 6 bases and J by 1 base; unmatched bases: 8. CDR3 length equals 15 residues. The CDR3 coding sequence is TGTGCCAGCAGACCAAGAGCGGGAGTGTCCTACGAGCAGTACTTC. It specifies CASRPRAGVSYEQYF.

The V call is TRBV6-5, the J call TRBJ1-1; tentative D call: TRBD1 (6 bases). The CDR3 consists of 15 residues. The ends were cut back, 5 bases at V and 6 bases at J, with 19 bases in the middle. From germline, CDR1 is MNHEY and CDR2 SVGAGI. The chain's CDR3 is CASSPPRAGASEAFF. CDR3 in DNA: TGTGCCAGCAGTCCCCCCCGAGCAGGGGCGTCTGAAGCTTTCTTT.

The V call is TRBV18, the J call TRBJ2-4, with TRBD1 matching over 9 bases. After removal of 6 bases from V and 8 bases from J, the junction contained 2 bases not matched to a gene. The CDR3 is 12 residues long. Looked up from germline, CDR1 is KGHSH and CDR2 is LQKENI. CDR3 bases: TGTGCCAGCTCGACAGGGGGGGACATTCAGTACTTC. It specifies CASSTGGDIQYF.

The V and J genes are TRBV3-1 (or the pseudogene TRBV3-2) and TRBJ2-6; TRBD1 is a possible D gene (6 bases). The ends were cut back, 4 bases at V and 0 bases at J, with 13 bases in the middle. The CDR3 runs 17 residues. From germline, CDR1 is LGHDT and CDR2 YNNKEL (reference sequence). The CDR3 nucleotides read TGTGCCAGCAGCCCACAGAGGGGGTTCTCTGGGGCCAACGTCCTGACTTTC. This sequence encodes CASSPQRGFSGANVLTF.